The 18 T cell receptor beta chains listed next were all sequenced from one sample in a study of shared clonotypes between healthy human individuals. Generated by immunoSEQ multiplex PCR, the TCRdb table keeps only in-frame clones and is missing some. The sample holds under 850,000 clones; 80% to 95% are singletons and the top ten take less than 25%. CD8 cells regarded as naive lacked CD45RO, were positively chosen for CCR7, and omitted terminally differentiated effector memory CD45RA+ cells. The source material was naive CD8+ T cells sorted from blood. The receptors stem from a man under 40 in good health.

The chain couples TRBV14 to TRBJ2-1; TRBD2 agrees at 10 bases. Germline V gives CDR1 SGHDN, CDR2 FVKESK. With V trimmed by 3 bases and J by 0 bases, 14 bases remained unmatched. The length of the CDR3 is 20 residues. DNA of the CDR3: TGTGCCAGCAGCCACACACCCGGGACTAGCGTTTCCAGCTCCTACAATGAGCAGTTCTTC. This codes for CASSHTPGTSVSSSYNEQFF. Full variable domain (outside the CDR3, taken from reference TRBV14 and TRBJ2-1): EAGVTQFPSHSVIEKGQTVTLRCDPISGHDNLYWYRRVMGKEIKFLLHFVKESKQDESGMPNNRFLAERTGGTYSTLKVQPAELEDSGVYFCASSHTPGTSVSSSYNEQFFGPGTRLTVL.

The genes are TRBV6-1 and TRBJ1-1; weak D call: TRBD1 (6 bases). The CDR3 has 17 amino acids. CDR1 and CDR2 (germline): MNHNS, SASEGT. V lost 4 bases and J 0 bases, leaving 18 bases between the germline ends. CDR3 region: CASSVFRAGVMNTEAFF. The CDR3 nucleotides are TGTGCCAGCAGTGTGTTCAGGGCAGGGGTTATGAACACTGAAGCTTTCTTT.

J is TRBJ2-5 and V is TRBV27, with D unresolved. CDR1 is MNHEY, CDR2 SMNVEV, per germline (reference sequence). The CDR3 runs to 15 residues. V gave up 3 bases and J gave up 2 bases, with 13 bases separating them. CDR3 in amino acids: CASSFLSSPQETQYF. DNA for the CDR3: TGTGCCAGCAGTTTTCTGTCTTCCCCTCAAGAGACCCAGTACTTC.

V and J are TRBV18 and TRBJ2-1; D ambiguous. The CDR3 extends over 14 amino acids. Trimming took off 0 bases at V and 4 bases at J, with 7 bases between the two ends. Germline CDR1 is KGHSH and CDR2 is LQKENI. This CDR3 reads CASSPPSSYNEQFF. Written as DNA, the CDR3 is TGTGCCAGCTCACCACCCAGCTCTTACAATGAGCAGTTCTTC.

The V and J genes are TRBV6-1 and TRBJ2-2; D is possibly TRBD2 (6 bases). V dropped 7 bases and J dropped 5 bases, with 14 bases sitting between them. This CDR3 spans 14 amino acids. Germline CDR1 and CDR2: MNHNS and SASEGT. CDR3 amino acids: CASTEFSGTGELFF. In nucleotides, the CDR3 is TGTGCCAGCACCGAATTCAGCGGGACCGGGGAGCTGTTTTTT.

The chain couples TRBV5-1 to TRBJ1-5; TRBD1 matches at 7 bases. CDR3 length equals 14 residues. Unmatched junction bases numbered 4, after V lost 4 bases and J lost 3 bases. Per the germline V gene, CDR1 is SGHRS and CDR2 is YFSETQ. CDR3 sequence reads: CASSPGTDNQPQHF. The CDR3, as DNA: TGCGCCAGCAGCCCGGGGACAGACAATCAGCCCCAGCATTTT.

This chain links TRBV7-2 with TRBJ2-7, with 9 bases aligning to TRBD1. Germline CDR1 reads SGHTA; CDR2 reads FQGNSA. The CDR3 totals 16 residues. V dropped 5 bases and J dropped 2; count of bases not matched to a gene: 10. This CDR3 is CASSRPRDRVTYEQYF. The CDR3 DNA follows: TGTGCCAGCAGCCGGCCCCGGGACAGGGTAACCTACGAGCAGTACTTC.

The V and J genes are TRBV27 and TRBJ2-7, with 7 bases matching TRBD2. The CDR3 is made up of 14 amino acids. The trim removed 2 bases at V and 4 bases at J, leaving 5 bases unmatched. Looked up from germline, CDR1 is MNHEY and CDR2 is SMNVEV (reference sequence). CDR3 nucleotides: TGTGCCAGCAGTTTACTAGCGGATCATTACGAGCAGTACTTC. As protein: CASSLLADHYEQYF.

This clone turned up a few times. The sample carries other DNA sequences with the same CDR3. The V and J genes are TRBV27 and TRBJ2-7; tentative D call: TRBD2 (5 bases). The CDR3 runs to 13 residues. With 5 bases removed from V and 2 bases from J, the gap between germline ends came to 10 bases. Germline V gene data show CDR1 as MNHEY and CDR2 as SMNVEV (reference sequence). CDR3 bases: TGTGCCAGCAGTCCGGGGAGAGCCTACGAGCAGTACTTC. This gives the protein CASSPGRAYEQYF.

V is TRBV9 and J is TRBJ2-3, with D unresolved. The ends were cut back, 0 bases at V and 2 bases at J, with 7 bases in the middle. Germline CDR1 is SGDLS and CDR2 is YYNGEE. This CDR3 has 14 amino acids. The CDR3 nucleotides are TGTGCCAGCAGCGTAGGGCGTTTCACAGATACGCAGTATTTT. Amino acid sequence: CASSVGRFTDTQYF.

V gene TRBV13 combines with J gene TRBJ2-1; TRBD2 is a possible D gene (6 bases). Germline V gene data show CDR1 as PRHDT and CDR2 as FYEKMQ (reference sequence). This CDR3 is 16 amino acids long. Trimming left V 5 bases short and J 11 bases short, with 25 bases between. The DNA for the CDR3 is TGTGCCAGCAGCAGCCTTGGGGGACTCAAGCCCGGGAAGCAGTTCTTC. This translates into CASSSLGGLKPGKQFF.

In the case of this clone: A far larger clone differs by one base, so this is likely a read error. The chain joins TRBV7-2 to TRBJ2-1; D unresolved. This CDR3 region has 12 residues. Trimming pared 1 base from V and 8 bases from J, leaving 6 bases between. Germline CDR1 and CDR2: SGHTA and FQGNSA. The CDR3 is CASSLGLYEQFF. CDR3 DNA: TGTGCCAGCAGCTTAGGACTCTATGAGCAGTTCTTC.

The chain couples TRBV5-4 to TRBJ2-1, with D tentatively TRBD1 (5 bases). The V gene lost 4 bases and the J gene lost 12 bases, with 14 bases spanning the gap. Germline V gives CDR1 SGHNT, CDR2 YYREEE (reference sequence). CDR3 length equals 12 residues. The CDR3 sequence is CASSGADSGQFF. In DNA form, the CDR3 reads TGTGCCAGCAGCGGGGCCGACAGTGGGCAGTTCTTC.

With regard to this clone: Within the sample, other DNA sequences also encode this same CDR3. The chain has TRBV29-1 and TRBJ2-5; D remains unclear. The CDR3 consists of 15 residues. Trimming pared 0 bases from V and 3 bases from J, leaving 14 bases between. Germline CDR1 SQVTM, CDR2 ANQGSEA. The CDR3 bases are TGCAGCGTTGAAGATCCGCGCACAGAGGAAGAGACCCAGTACTTC. It translates to CSVEDPRTEEETQYF. The full variable domain, completed using reference TRBV29-1 and TRBJ2-5, is SAVISQKPSRDICQRGTSLTIQCQVDSQVTMMFWYRQQPGQSLTLIATANQGSEATYESGFVIDKFPISRPNLTFSTLTVSNMSPEDSSIYLCSVEDPRTEEETQYFGPGTRLLVL.

The chain links TRBV5-5 to TRBJ2-1; TRBD2 agrees at 11 bases. This CDR3 contains 15 residues. V shed 5 bases and J 4 bases; nucleotides not matched to a gene: 5. Germline V gene lookup returns CDR1 SGHKS and CDR2 YYEKEE (reference sequence). The CDR3 nucleotides are TGTGCCAGCAGGGGGACTAGCGGACATTACAATGAGCAGTTCTTC. It encodes CASRGTSGHYNEQFF.

Notes on this clone: Being one base from a much bigger clone, this may be a read error. Other nucleotide sequences from this sample produce the same CDR3. The chain combines TRBV6-5 with TRBJ2-1; 8 bases match TRBD2. Germline loops: CDR1 MNHEY, CDR2 SVGAGI. V shed 6 bases and J 0 bases; nucleotides not matched to a gene: 1. This CDR3 is 14 amino acids long. The CDR3 protein is CASRSGSSYNEQFF. The CDR3 coding sequence is TGTGCCAGCAGAAGCGGGAGCTCCTACAATGAGCAGTTCTTC.

This clone was counted a few times. One junction end disagrees with the germline gene, perhaps due to a read error. The V and J genes are TRBV11-3 and TRBJ2-7; D unresolved. Germline V CDR1 and CDR2: SGHNT, YENEEA. There are 10 residues in the CDR3. The CDR3 coding sequence is TGTGCCAGCAGCTTACGTCGCGTCAACTTC. As protein: CASSLRRVNF.

The chain has TRBV28 and TRBJ2-7; D is perhaps TRBD1 or TRBD2 (5 bases each). The V end lost 3 bases, the J end lost 5 bases, and 17 bases lay between the germline ends. Germline CDR1 reads MDHEN; CDR2 reads SYDVKM. This CDR3 has 15 residues. The CDR3 is CASSLTLEGTDEQYF. CDR3 bases: TGTGCCAGCAGTTTGACTCTAGAAGGGACGGACGAGCAGTACTTC.